This T cell receptor beta chain comes out of a study of blood T cells in healthy people across ages. Study details: Template switching retrieved approximately one barcoded beta molecule for each two T cells.

The use of a sample-barcoded 5' primer and a J-beta primer mix characterized a second PCR of roughly 7 to 12 cycles. Each cDNA molecule, via a template-switch adaptor with 12 random nucleotides, was tagged. One entry per CDR3 protein, called by TCRdb with MiXCR from the 5' RACE reads. The sample holds some 1.8 million distinct CDR3 sequences, about two fifths seen once. Overall study findings and caveats: Since the PBMCs were unsorted, naive and antigen-experienced cells could not be conclusively compared.

About this clonotype itself: Antigen: not known.

Germline V gene data show CDR1 as ENHRY and CDR2 as SYGVKD. The V end was cut by 3 bases, the J end by 2 bases, with 8 bases between. The CDR3 is made up of 15 amino acids. Peripheral blood samples of 9 to 10 milliliters were drawn from each donor. This TCR derives from a human donor in good health. The sample consisted of blood. The chain links TRBV10-3 to TRBJ2-6; D possibly uses TRBD1 or TRBD2 (5 bases each). CDR3 in amino acids: CAISERGPGANVLTF. DNA for the CDR3: TGTGCCATCAGTGAACGGGGCCCTGGGGCCAACGTCCTGACTTTC.